This TCR beta chain appears in the sequencing data of a study of cytomegalovirus exposure and HLA in healthy donors. Researchers ran the PCR with 60 Vbeta and 13 Jbeta primers. As originally analysed: Among the unique TCR beta chains that a later analysis counted, about 84 million in all, 9.5 million to 12 million were shared. Only in-frame clones appear in the TCRdb table, and some are missing; sequencing was by immunoSEQ multiplex PCR. Clone size and the V and J calls come from that table; the DNA yielded D and trimming. Of fewer than 85,000 clones in the sample, under 80% were seen once. Whereas donors were nominally healthy upon sampling, unrecorded immune exposures were probable. Per germline, CDR1 GTSNPN and CDR2 SVGIG (reference sequence). V lost 5 bases, J lost 3 bases, and 11 bases lay in between. CDR3 length equals 13 residues.

The TCR comes from a man in his forties in good health and CMV-seropositive. This chain uses TRBV30 with TRBJ1-3; D not resolved. The sequencing input was PBMCs. The CDR3 here is CAWDGVGGNTIYF. Written as DNA, the CDR3 is TGTGCCTGGGACGGGGTGGGTGGAAACACCATATATTTT.